This TCR beta chain was captured by sequencing in a study of OX40 agonist ivuxolimab in advanced cancers. Study-wide results and caveats: At 0.1 to 3.0 mg/kg, clonal expansion of CD4+ and CD8+ blood T cells had occurred by week 6.

Here immunoSEQ multiplex PCR was the method, and the copy in TCRdb shows in-frame clones only, minus some. The table has 150,000 to 170,000 clones, 94% seen once. A remark on this clone: What it binds is unknown.

V dropped 6 bases and J dropped 2 bases, with 10 bases sitting between them. CDR1 and CDR2 from the germline V gene are MNHEY and SVGAGI. This CDR3 region has 13 residues. The genes are TRBV6-5 and TRBJ1-1; possible D gene TRBD1, 6 bases. The receptor was isolated from an adult with an advanced solid tumor such as melanoma, head and neck, liver or kidney cancer. The input for sequencing was CD4+ or CD8+ T cells sorted from blood, taken in a trial of the OX40 agonist ivuxolimab. The chain's CDR3 is CASSDRYNTEAFF. The CDR3 coding sequence is TGTGCCAGCAGCGACAGGTATAACACTGAAGCTTTCTTT.